These 5 T cell receptor beta chains share one sample of origin, sequenced in a study of siplizumab effects on memory and regulatory T cells. A roughly 6-day coculture at 37°C was performed with the mixed lymphocyte reaction cells. Sequenced by immunoSEQ multiplex PCR; TCRdb stores in-frame clones only, minus some. The sample carries about 18,000 clones, approximately 40% recorded once. No antigen is known for these receptors. Specimen: CFSE-low (dividing) CD4+ T cells sorted from an allogeneic mixed lymphocyte reaction. The receptors were gathered from a human donor in good health; the cells came from an allogeneic mixed lymphocyte reaction. Some clones in this sample may be carry-over from other donors' samples.

This chain connects TRBV6-4 to TRBJ2-7, with 7 positions matching TRBD1. The CDR3 contains 13 residues. The V segment lost 7 bases and the J segment 2 bases; nucleotides outside the gene matches: 5. CDR1 is MRHNA and CDR2 is SNTAGT in the germline V gene. CDR3 loop: CASTQGVPYEQYF. CDR3 coding DNA: TGTGCCAGCACCCAGGGGGTGCCCTACGAGCAGTACTTC.

The chain joins TRBV29-1 to TRBJ1-1; TRBD1 matches at 7 bases. CDR3 length: 12 amino acids. V lost 7 bases and J lost 0; bases outside the gene matches: 2. Germline CDR1 and CDR2: SQVTM and ANQGSEA. The CDR3 bases are TGCAGCGCTGGGACAGTGAACACTGAAGCTTTCTTT. Translation gives CSAGTVNTEAFF.

In this sample, this clone is medium-sized. The chain recombines TRBV19 with TRBJ2-5; no clear D. The germline gives CDR1 LNHDA, CDR2 SQIVND (reference sequence). V was cut by 3 bases and J by 1 base, with 12 bases left in between. The length of the CDR3 is 15 residues. In DNA, the CDR3 is TGTGCCAGTAGTATCGGCAGTCTAACCCAAGAGACCCAGTACTTC. Encoded protein: CASSIGSLTQETQYF.

This clone showed up just a few times. The rearrangement uses TRBV19 and TRBJ1-5, with D perhaps TRBD1 (6 bases). The germline V gene encodes CDR1 LNHDA and CDR2 SQIVND (reference sequence). Trimming stripped 7 bases from V and 4 bases from J, with 23 bases between. The CDR3 covers 17 residues. Written as DNA, the CDR3 is TGTGCCAGTACTCCGACAGGACGCCGATCCGGAAATCAGCCCCAGCATTTT. This translates into CASTPTGRRSGNQPQHF.

The V gene is TRBV13, the J gene TRBJ1-1; maybe TRBD1 (6 bases). Germline CDR1 is PRHDT and CDR2 is FYEKMQ (reference sequence). This CDR3 region has 14 residues. V was cut by 4 bases and J by 1 base, with 10 bases left in between. CDR3 sequence: CASSYGTPNTEAFF. The CDR3 DNA reads TGTGCCAGCAGCTATGGGACACCGAACACTGAAGCTTTCTTT.